Listed below are T cell receptor beta chains from one sample, sequenced in a study of ipilimumab plus nivolumab after autologous stem cell transplantation. Method: immunoSEQ multiplex PCR; TCRdb's copy keeps in-frame clones and lacks some. The sample has 43,000 or so clones, about 88% seen once. The sequencing used PBMCs, collected in a trial of ipilimumab plus nivolumab as post-transplant consolidation. The receptors shown here come from a male donor with multiple myeloma. CDR3s include the opening cysteine and the closing phenylalanine or tryptophan.

j_call: TRBJ1-4; v_call: TRBV25-1; cdr3_aa: CASSVDRATTNEKLFF
j_call: TRBJ2-3; v_call: TRBV4-1; cdr3_aa: CASSPVGAGDTQYF
j_call: TRBJ1-3; v_call: TRBV7-9; cdr3_aa: CASSLGDSLYSGNTIYF
j_call: TRBJ2-4; v_call: TRBV7-2; cdr3_aa: CASSPSTWGRNIQYF
j_call: TRBJ2-3; v_call: TRBV10-3; cdr3_aa: CAISGTSGNTDTQYF
j_call: TRBJ1-4; v_call: TRBV29-1; cdr3_aa: CSVEVTADEKLFF
j_call: TRBJ1-5; v_call: TRBV7-6; cdr3_aa: CASSLGPRGPNQPQHF
j_call: TRBJ2-3; v_call: TRBV18; cdr3_aa: CASSGGGQSSPDTQYF
j_call: TRBJ1-3; v_call: TRBV4-2; cdr3_aa: CASSQDLGESSGNTIYF
j_call: TRBJ1-4; v_call: TRBV5-1; cdr3_aa: CASSLGQGGEKLFF
j_call: TRBJ2-7; v_call: TRBV27; cdr3_aa: CASSQHRDASYEQYF
j_call: TRBJ2-2; v_call: TRBV9; cdr3_aa: CASSVVSGVRTGELFF
j_call: TRBJ1-2; v_call: TRBV18; cdr3_aa: CASSPGVIRGHNYGYTF
j_call: TRBJ2-6; v_call: TRBV6-1; cdr3_aa: CASSEHRGDSGSGANVLTF
j_call: TRBJ2-2; v_call: TRBV29-1; cdr3_aa: CSVGGGEGFNTGELFF
j_call: TRBJ2-1; v_call: TRBV15; cdr3_aa: CATSSLTGRSYNEQFF
j_call: TRBJ2-3; v_call: TRBV30; cdr3_aa: CAWRTSGRGRDTQYF
j_call: TRBJ1-2; v_call: TRBV9; cdr3_aa: CASSVARDRDGYTF
j_call: TRBJ1-4; v_call: TRBV19; cdr3_aa: CASSMGQGNEKLFF
j_call: TRBJ2-3; v_call: TRBV9; cdr3_aa: CASSVQGSDTQYF
j_call: TRBJ2-3; v_call: TRBV9; cdr3_aa: CASSVLAGISDTQYF
j_call: TRBJ2-7; v_call: TRBV7-8; cdr3_aa: CASSTPGQQPTHEQYF
j_call: TRBJ1-1; v_call: TRBV11-2; cdr3_aa: CASSLAQGSTEAFF
j_call: TRBJ2-5; v_call: TRBV27; cdr3_aa: CASSPGPSTTQYF